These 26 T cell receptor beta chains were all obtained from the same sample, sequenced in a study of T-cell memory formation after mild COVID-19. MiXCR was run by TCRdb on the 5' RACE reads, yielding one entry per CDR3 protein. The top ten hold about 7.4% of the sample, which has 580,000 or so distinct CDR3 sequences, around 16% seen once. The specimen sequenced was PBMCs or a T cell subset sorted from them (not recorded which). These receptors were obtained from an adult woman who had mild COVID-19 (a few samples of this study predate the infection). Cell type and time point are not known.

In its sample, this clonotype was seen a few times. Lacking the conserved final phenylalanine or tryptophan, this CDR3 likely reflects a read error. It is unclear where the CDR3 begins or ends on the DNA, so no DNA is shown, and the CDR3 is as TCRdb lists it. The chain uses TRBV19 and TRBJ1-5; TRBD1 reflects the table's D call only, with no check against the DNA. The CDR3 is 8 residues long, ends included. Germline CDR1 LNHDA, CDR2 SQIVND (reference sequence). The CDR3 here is CASSTWTV.

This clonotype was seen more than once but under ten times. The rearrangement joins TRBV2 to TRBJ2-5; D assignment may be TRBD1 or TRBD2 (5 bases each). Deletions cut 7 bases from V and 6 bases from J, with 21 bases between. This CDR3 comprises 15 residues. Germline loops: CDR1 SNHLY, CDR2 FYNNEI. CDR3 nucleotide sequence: TGTGCCAGCACGGAGAAGAACACGGGGCAAAAGACCCAGTACTTC. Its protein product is CASTEKNTGQKTQYF.

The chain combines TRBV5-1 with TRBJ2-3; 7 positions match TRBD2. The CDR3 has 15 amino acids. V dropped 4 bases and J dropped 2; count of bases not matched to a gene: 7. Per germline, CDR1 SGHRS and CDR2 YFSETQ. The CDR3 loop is CASSNGGRATDTQYF. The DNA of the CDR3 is TGCGCCAGCAGCAACGGAGGGAGGGCCACAGATACGCAGTATTTT.

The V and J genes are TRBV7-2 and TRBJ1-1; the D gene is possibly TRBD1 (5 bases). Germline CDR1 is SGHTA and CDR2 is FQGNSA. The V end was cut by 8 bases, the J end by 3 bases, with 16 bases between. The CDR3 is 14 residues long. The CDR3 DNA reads TGTGCCAGCGGCCTTCCCGGGGGATACACTGAAGCTTTCTTT. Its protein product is CASGLPGGYTEAFF.

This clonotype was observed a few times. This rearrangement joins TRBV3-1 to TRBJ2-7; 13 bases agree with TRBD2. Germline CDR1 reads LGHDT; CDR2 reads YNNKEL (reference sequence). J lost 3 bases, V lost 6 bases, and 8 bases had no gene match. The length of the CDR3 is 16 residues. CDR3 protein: CASRSYGTSGDYEQYF. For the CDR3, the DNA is TGTGCCAGCAGGTCGTATGGGACTAGCGGGGACTACGAGCAGTACTTC.

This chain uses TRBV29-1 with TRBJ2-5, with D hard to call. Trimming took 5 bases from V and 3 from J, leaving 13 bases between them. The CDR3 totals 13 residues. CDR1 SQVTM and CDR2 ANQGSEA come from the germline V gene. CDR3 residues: CSVSGMLKETQYF. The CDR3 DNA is TGCAGCGTTAGTGGGATGCTTAAAGAGACCCAGTACTTC.

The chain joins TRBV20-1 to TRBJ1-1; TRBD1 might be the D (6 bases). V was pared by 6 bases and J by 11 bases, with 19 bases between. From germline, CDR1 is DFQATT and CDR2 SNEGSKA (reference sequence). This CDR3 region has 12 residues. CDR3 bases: TGCAGTGCACAAGAAGACAGGTTTATCGCTTTCTTT. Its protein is CSAQEDRFIAFF.

This CDR3 is CASSPPTSGYNEQFF. The CDR3 coding sequence is TGTGCCAGCTCACCACCAACTAGCGGGTACAATGAGCAGTTCTTC. The chain carries TRBV18 and TRBJ2-1; 9 bases fit TRBD2. Germline CDR1 and CDR2: KGHSH and LQKENI. CDR3 size: 15 residues. Unmatched junction bases numbered 1, after V lost 0 bases and J lost 4 bases.

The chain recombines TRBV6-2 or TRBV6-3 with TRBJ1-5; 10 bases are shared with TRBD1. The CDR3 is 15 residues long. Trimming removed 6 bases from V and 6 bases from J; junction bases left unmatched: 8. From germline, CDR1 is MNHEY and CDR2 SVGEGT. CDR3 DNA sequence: TGTGCCAGCAGAGACAGGGGGCGGCAATTTCAGCCCCAGCATTTT. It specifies CASRDRGRQFQPQHF.

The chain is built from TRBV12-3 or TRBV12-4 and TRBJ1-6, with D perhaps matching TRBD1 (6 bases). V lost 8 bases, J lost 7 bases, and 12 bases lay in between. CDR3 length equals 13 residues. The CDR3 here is CASGGSRNSPLHF. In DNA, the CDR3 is TGTGCCAGCGGGGGCAGTAGAAATTCACCCCTCCACTTT.

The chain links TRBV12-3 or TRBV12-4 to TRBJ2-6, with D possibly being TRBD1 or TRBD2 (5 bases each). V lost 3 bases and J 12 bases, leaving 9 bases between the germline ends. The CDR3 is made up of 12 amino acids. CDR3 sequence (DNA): TGTGCCAGCAGTTTTGGGGGTGGCGTCCTGACTTTC. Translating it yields CASSFGGGVLTF.

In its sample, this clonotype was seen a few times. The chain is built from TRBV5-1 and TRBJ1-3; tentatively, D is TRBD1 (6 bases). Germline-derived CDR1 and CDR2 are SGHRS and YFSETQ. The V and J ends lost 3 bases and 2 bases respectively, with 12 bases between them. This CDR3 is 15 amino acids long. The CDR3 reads CASSYTGATGNTIYF. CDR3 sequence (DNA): TGCGCCAGCAGCTATACGGGGGCCACTGGAAACACCATATATTTT.

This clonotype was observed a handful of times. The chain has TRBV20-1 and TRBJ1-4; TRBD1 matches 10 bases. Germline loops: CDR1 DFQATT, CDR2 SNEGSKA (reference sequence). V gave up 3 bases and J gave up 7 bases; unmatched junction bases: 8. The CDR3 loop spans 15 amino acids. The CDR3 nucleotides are TGCAGTGCTAGTGACCCGGGACAGGGGATTGAAAAACTGTTTTTT. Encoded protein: CSASDPGQGIEKLFF.

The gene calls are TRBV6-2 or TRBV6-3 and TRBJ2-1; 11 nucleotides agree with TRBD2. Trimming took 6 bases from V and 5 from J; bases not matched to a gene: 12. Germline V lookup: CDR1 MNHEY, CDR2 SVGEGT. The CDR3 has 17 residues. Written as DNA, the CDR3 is TGTGCCAGCAGGCGTATTCAACTAGCGGGGGCAAACAATGAGCAGTTCTTC. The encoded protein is CASRRIQLAGANNEQFF.

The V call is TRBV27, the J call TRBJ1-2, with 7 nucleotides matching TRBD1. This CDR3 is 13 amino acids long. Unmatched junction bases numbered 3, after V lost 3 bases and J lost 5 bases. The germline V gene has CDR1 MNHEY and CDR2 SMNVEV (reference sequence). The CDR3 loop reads CASSFATGYGYTF. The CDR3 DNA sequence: TGTGCCAGCAGTTTCGCGACAGGGTATGGCTACACCTTC.

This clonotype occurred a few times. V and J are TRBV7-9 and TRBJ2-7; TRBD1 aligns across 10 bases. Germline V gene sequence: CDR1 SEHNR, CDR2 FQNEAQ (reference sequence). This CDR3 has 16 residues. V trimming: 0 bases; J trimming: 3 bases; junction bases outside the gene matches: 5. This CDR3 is CASSLAEGQGLYEQYF. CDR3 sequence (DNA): TGTGCCAGCAGCTTAGCGGAGGGACAGGGGCTCTACGAGCAGTACTTC. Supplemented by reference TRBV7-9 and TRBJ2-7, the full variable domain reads DTGVSQNPRHKITKRGQNVTFRCDPISEHNRLYWYRQTLGQGPEFLTYFQNEAQLEKSRLLSDRFSAERPKGSFSTLEIQRTEQGDSAMYLCASSLAEGQGLYEQYFGPGTRLTVT.

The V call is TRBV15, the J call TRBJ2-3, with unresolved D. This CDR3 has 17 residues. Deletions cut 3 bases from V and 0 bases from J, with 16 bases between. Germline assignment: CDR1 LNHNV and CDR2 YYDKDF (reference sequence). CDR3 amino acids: CATSRSGTDLSTDTQYF. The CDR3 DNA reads TGTGCCACCAGCAGGTCAGGTACAGACCTAAGCACAGATACGCAGTATTTT.

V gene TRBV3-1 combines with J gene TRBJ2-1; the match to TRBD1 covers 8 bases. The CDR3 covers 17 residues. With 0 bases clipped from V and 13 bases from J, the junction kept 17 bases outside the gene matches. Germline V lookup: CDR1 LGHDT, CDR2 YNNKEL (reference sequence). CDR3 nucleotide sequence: TGTGCCAGCAGCCAAGATACGGACCTGACAGGGGCACCTTTTCAGTTCTTC. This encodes CASSQDTDLTGAPFQFF.

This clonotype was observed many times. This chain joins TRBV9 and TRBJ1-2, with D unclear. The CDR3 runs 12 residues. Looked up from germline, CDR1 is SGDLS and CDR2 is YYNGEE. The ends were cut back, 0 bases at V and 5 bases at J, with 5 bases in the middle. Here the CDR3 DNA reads TGTGCCAGCAGCGTAGACAGTTATGGCTACACCTTC. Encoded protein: CASSVDSYGYTF.

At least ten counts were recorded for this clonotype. CDR3 residues: CASSFTSGGSSSYNEQFF. In DNA, the CDR3 is TGCGCCAGCAGCTTTACTAGCGGGGGGTCTAGCTCCTACAATGAGCAGTTCTTC. V is TRBV5-1 and J is TRBJ2-1; TRBD2 aligns across 12 bases. Germline trimming cut 2 bases from V and 0 bases from J; bases unmatched to any gene: 6. The CDR3 spans 18 residues. Germline V gene lookup returns CDR1 SGHRS and CDR2 YFSETQ.

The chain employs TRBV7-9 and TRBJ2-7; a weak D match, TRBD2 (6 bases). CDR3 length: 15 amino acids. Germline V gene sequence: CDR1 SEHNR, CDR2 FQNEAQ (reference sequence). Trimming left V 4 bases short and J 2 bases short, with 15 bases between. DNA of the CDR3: TGTGCCAGCAGCTCGGGGACTTCTACAACCTACGAGCAGTACTTC. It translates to CASSSGTSTTYEQYF.

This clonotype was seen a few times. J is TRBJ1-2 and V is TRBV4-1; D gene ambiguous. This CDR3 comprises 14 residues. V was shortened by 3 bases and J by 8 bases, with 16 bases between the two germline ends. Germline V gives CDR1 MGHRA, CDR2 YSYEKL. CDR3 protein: CASSHMDGPGGYTF. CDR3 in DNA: TGCGCCAGCAGCCATATGGACGGACCTGGGGGCTACACCTTC.

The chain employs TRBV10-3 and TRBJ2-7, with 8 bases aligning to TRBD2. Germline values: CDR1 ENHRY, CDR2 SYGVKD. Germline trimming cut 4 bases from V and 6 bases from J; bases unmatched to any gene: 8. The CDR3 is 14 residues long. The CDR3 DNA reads TGTGCCATCAGTGGAGGGACTAGGGGTGGCGAGCAGTACTTC. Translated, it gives CAISGGTRGGEQYF.

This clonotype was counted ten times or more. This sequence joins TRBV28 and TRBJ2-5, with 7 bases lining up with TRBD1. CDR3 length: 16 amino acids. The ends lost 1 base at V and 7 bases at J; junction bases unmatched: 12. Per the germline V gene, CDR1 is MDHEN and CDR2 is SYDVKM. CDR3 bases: TGTGCCAGCAGTTTATTGGATGGGCGCCCAGGGGGGACCCAGTACTTC. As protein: CASSLLDGRPGGTQYF.

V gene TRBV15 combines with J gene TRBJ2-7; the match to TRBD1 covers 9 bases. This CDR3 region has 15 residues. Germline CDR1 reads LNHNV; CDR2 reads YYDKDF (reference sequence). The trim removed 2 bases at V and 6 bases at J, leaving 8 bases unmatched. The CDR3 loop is CATSRTPGQGFEQYF. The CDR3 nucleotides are TGTGCCACCAGCAGAACCCCGGGACAGGGTTTCGAGCAGTACTTC.

CDR3 residues: CATSDRGTANTGELFF. In DNA, the CDR3 is TGTGCCACCAGTGATCGAGGGACGGCGAACACCGGGGAGCTGTTTTTT. This sequence joins TRBV24-1 and TRBJ2-2; D tentatively reads TRBD1 or TRBD2 (5 bases each). Deletions cut 3 bases from V and 0 bases from J, with 10 bases between. CDR1 is KGHDR and CDR2 is SFDVKD in the germline V gene. This CDR3 has 16 residues.